The TCR beta chain under discussion was sequenced for a study of blood T cell repertoires in COVID-19 (TCRdb year 2020). The study in broad terms: Samples from collaborators originated in the United States, Italy and Spain and spanned both the acute and convalescent phases of COVID-19. The prospective study material was composed of cDNA or gDNA derived from T cells, B-cell-depleted T cells, or PBMCs. The dataset comprised deeply sampled blood TCRbeta repertoires from subjects exposed to, actively infected with, or recovered from COVID-19. The repertoires were released in a freely available public database intended as a resource for research on the immune response to SARS-CoV-2. The samples were drawn from two sources: the first 160 participants of the ongoing ImmuneRACE study, and 950 to 1,500 subjects contributed by 6 global collaborators. A de-identified subject ID, COVID-19 status, age in years and sex were almost always included in the sample metadata. Where available, HLA class I and class II types were obtained from metadata supplied by the sample provider rather than from assay-based typing.

Another Seattle source contributed samples from volunteer blood donors who had recovered from COVID-19. The collaborating institutions used their own protocols to collect whole blood in K2EDTA tubes. For TCRbeta analysis, collaborator samples were shipped as frozen whole blood, as isolated PBMCs, or as DNA extracted from either sample type. Taken from the germline V gene, the CDR1 and CDR2 loops are MNHEY and SVGEGT. The CDR3 numbers 16 residues from cysteine through phenylalanine. CDR3 DNA is the only sequence kept; it has 48 bases, read in frame from the first base. V has 6 bases trimmed and J has 5 bases trimmed; junction bases matching no gene number 10. Only one count was recorded for this clone. It has no known antigen specificity. Within one base of it there is no much larger clone, and no base qualities were kept. Overall study results and their limits: The amount of clinical and demographic metadata varied by source and participant and was provided uncurated.

The immunoSEQ Assay, a bias-controlled multiplex PCR, was used to amplify TCRbeta CDR3 regions from genomic DNA. Regarding the original processing steps: The number of nucleated cells in each sample was estimated by amplification of reference gene primers within the assay. Sequence reads were collapsed and filtered to measure the absolute abundance of every unique TCRbeta CDR3 rearrangement. For each sample, productive Simpson clonality was calculated as the square root of Simpson's diversity index over productive rearrangements. TCRdb provides this immuneACCESS table in a form limited to in-frame rearrangements. Some clones are lacking; in checked studies, under half of them reflect an unresolved V gene, and why the rest are absent is not known. V, J and clone size are those of that table, while D and trimming were read from the DNA. This sample lists around 250,000 clones; approximately 89% were detected once. The ten largest clones take up 4.6% of the sample.

The material sequenced was peripheral blood. The sequence is built from TRBV6-2 or TRBV6-3 and TRBJ2-2, and 9 junctional nucleotides match TRBD1. The source is a woman aged 40 to 50 who had recovered from COVID-19. The CDR3 region has the sequence CASSSGQGRWTGELFF. In nucleotides, the sequence is TGTGCCAGCAGCTCGGGACAGGGTCGATGGACCGGGGAGCTGTTTTTT.